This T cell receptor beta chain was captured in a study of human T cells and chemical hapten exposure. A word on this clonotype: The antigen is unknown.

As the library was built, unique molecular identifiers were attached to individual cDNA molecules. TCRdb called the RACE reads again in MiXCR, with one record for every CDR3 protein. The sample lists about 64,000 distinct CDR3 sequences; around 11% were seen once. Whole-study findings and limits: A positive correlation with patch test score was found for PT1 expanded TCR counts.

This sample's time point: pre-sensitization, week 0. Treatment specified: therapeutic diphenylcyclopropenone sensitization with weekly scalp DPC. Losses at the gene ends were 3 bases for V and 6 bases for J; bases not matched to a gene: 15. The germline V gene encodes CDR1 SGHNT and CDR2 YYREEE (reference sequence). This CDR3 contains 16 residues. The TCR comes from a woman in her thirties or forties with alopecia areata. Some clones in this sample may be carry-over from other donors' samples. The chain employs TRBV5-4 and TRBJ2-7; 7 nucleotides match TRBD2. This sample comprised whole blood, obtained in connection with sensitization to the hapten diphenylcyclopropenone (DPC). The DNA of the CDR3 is TGTGCCAGCAGCTGGGGCGGGGGACCGCTACGGGGCGAGCAGTACTTC. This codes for CASSWGGGPLRGEQYF.